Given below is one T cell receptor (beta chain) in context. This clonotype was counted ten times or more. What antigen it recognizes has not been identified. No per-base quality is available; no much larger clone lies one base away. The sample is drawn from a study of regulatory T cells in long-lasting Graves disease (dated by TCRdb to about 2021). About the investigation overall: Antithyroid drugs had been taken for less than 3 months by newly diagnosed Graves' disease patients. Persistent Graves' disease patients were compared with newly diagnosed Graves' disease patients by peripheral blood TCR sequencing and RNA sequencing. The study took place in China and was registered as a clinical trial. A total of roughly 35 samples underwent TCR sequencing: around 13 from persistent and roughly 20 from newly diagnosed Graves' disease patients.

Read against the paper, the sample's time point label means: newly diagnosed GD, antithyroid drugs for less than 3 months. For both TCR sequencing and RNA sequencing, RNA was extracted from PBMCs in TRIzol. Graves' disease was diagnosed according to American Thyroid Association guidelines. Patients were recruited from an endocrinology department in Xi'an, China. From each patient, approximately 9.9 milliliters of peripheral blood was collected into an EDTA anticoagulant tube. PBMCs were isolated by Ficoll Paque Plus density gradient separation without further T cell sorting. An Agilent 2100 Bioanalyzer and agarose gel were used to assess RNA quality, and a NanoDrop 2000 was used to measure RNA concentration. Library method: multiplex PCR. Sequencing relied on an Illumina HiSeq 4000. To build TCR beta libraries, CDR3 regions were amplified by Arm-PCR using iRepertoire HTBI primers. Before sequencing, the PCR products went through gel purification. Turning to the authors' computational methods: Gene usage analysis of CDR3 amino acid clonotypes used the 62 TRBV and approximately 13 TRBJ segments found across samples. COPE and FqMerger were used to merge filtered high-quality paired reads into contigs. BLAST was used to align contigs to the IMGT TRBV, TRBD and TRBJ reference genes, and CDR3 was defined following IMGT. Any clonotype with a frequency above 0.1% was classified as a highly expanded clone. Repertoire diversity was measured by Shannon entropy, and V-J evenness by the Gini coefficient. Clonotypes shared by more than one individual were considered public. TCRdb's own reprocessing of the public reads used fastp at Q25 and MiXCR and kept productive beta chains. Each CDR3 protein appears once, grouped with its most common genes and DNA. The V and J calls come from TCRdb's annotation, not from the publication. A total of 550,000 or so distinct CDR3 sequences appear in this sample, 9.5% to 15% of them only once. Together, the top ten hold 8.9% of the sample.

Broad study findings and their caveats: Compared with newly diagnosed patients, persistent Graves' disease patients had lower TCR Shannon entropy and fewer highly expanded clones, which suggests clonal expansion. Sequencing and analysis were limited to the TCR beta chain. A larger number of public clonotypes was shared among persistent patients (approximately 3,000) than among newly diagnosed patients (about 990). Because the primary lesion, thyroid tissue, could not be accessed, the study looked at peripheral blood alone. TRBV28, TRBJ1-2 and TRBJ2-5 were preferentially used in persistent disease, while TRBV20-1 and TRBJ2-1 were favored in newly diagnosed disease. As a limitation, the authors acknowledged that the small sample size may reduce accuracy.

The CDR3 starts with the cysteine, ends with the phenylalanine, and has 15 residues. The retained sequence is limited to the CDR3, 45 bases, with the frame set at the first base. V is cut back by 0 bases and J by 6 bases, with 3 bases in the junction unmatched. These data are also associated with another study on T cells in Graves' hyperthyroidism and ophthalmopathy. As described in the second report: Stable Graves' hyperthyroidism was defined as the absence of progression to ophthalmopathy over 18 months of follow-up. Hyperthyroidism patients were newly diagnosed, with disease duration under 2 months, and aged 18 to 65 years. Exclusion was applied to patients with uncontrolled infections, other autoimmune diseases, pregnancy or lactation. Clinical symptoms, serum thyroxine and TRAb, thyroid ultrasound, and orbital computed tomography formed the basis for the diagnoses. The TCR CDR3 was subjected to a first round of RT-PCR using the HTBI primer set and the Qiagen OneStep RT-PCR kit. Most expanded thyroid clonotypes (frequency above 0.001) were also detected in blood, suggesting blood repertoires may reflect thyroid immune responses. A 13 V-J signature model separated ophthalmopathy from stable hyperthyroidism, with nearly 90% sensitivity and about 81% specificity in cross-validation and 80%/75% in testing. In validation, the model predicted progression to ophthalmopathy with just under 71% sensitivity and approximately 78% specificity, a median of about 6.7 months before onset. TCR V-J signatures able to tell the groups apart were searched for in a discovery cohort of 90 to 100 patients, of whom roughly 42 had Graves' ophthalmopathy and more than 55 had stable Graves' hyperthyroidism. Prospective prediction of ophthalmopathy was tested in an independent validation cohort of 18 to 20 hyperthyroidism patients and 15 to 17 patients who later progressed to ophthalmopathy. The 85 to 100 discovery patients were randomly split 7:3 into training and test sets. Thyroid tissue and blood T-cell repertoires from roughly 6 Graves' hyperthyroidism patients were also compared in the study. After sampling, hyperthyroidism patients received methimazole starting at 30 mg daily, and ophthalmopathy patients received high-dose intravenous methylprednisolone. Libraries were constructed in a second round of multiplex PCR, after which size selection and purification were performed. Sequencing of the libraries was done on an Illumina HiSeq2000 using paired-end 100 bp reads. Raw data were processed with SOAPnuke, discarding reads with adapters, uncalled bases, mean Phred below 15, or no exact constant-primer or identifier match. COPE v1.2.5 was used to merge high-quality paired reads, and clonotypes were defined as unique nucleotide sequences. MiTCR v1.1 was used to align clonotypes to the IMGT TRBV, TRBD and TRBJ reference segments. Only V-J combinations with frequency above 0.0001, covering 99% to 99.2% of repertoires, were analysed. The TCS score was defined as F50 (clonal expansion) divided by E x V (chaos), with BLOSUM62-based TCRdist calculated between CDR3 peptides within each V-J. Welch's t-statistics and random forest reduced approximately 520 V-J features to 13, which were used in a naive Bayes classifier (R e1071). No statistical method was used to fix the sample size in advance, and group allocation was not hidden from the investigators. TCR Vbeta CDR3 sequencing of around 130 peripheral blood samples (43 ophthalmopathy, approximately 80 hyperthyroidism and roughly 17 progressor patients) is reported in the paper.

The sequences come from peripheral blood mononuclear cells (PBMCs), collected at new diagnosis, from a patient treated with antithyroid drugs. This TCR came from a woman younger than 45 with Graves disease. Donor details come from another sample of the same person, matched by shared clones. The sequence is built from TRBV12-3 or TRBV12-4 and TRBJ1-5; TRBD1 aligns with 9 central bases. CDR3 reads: CASSLAGQGGQPQHF. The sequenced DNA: TGTGCCAGCAGTTTAGCGGGACAGGGCGGTCAGCCCCAGCATTTT.